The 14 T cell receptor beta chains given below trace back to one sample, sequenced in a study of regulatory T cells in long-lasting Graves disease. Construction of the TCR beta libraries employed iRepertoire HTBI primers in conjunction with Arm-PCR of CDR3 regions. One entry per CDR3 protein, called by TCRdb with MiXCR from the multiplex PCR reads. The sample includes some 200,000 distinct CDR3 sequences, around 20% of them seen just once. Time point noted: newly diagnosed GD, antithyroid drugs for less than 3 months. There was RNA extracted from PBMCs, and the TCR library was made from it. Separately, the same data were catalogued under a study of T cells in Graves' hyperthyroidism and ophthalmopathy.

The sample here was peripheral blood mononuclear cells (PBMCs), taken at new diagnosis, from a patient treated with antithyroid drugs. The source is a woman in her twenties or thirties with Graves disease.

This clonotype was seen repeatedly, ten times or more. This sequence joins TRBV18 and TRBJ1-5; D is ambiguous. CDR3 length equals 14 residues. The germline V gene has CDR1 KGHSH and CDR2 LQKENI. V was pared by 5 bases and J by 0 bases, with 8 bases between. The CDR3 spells CASSAGFSNQPQHF. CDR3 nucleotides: TGTGCCAGCTCAGCGGGATTTAGCAATCAGCCCCAGCATTTT.

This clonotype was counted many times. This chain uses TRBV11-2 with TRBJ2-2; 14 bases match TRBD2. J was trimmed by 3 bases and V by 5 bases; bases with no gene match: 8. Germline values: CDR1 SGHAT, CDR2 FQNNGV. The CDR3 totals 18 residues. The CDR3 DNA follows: TGTGCCAGCAGCCCGCGGACTAGCGGGGGGCCCTACACCGGGGAGCTGTTTTTT. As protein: CASSPRTSGGPYTGELFF.

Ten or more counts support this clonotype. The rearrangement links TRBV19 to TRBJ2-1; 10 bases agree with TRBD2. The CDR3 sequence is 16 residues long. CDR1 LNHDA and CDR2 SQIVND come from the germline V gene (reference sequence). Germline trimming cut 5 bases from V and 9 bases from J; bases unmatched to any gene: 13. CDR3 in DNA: TGTGCCAGTAGTTACCAGACTAGCGGGCGAATCGGTGAGCAGTTCTTC. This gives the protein CASSYQTSGRIGEQFF. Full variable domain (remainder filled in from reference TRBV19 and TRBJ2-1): DGGITQSPKYLFRKEGQNVTLSCEQNLNHDAMYWYRQDPGQGLRLIYYSQIVNDFQKGDIAEGYSVSREKKESFPLTVTSAQKNPTAFYLCASSYQTSGRIGEQFFGPGTRLTVL.

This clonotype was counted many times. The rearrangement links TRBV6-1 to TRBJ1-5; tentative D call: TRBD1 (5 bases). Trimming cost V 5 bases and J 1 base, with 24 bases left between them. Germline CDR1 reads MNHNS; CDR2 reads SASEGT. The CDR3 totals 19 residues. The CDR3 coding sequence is TGTGCCAGCAGTCCTACAGGTGGGTCGTTTGTTGGGAGCAATCAGCCCCAGCATTTT. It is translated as CASSPTGGSFVGSNQPQHF.

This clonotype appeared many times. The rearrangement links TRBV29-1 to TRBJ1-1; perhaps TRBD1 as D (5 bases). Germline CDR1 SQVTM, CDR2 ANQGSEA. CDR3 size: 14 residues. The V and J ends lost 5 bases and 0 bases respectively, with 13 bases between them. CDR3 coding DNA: TGCAGCGTTCGGGGGAGTCAATTGAACACTGAAGCTTTCTTT. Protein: CSVRGSQLNTEAFF.

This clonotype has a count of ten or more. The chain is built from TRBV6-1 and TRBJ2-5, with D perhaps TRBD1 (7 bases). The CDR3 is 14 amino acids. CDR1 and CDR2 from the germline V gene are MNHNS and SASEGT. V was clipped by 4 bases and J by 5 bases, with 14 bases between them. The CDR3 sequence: CASSVRRGLETQYF. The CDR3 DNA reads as TGTGCCAGCAGTGTCCGGAGGGGGCTCGAGACCCAGTACTTC.

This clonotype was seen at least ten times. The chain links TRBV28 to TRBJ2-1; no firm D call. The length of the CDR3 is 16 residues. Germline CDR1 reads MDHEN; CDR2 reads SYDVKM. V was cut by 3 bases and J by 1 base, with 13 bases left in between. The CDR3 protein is CASSFATARSYNEQFF. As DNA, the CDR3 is TGTGCCAGCAGTTTCGCAACCGCCCGGTCCTACAATGAGCAGTTCTTC.

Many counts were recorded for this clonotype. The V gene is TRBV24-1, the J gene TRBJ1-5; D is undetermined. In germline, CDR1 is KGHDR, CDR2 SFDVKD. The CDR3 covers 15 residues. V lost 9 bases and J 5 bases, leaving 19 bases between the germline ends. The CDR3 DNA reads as TGTGCCACCTCCCCGGGCTCCTCTGGGGATCAGCCCCAGCATTTT. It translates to CATSPGSSGDQPQHF.

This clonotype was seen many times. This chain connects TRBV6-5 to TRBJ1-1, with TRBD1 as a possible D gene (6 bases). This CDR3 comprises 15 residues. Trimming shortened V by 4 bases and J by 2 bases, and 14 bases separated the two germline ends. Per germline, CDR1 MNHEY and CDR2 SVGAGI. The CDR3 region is CASSFTLDSNTEAFF. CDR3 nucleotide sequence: TGTGCCAGCAGTTTCACCTTGGACAGCAACACTGAAGCTTTCTTT.

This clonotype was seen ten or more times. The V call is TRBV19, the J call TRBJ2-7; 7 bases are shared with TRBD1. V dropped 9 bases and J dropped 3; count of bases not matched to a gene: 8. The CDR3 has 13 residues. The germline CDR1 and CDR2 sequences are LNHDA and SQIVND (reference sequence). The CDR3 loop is CASSVGQLYEQYF. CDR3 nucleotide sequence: TGTGCCAGCAGCGTGGGACAGCTCTACGAGCAGTACTTC.

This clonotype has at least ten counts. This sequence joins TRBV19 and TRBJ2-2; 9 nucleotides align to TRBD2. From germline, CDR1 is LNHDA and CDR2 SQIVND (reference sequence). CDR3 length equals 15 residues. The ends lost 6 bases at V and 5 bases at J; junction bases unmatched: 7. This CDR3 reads CASRREGLATGELFF. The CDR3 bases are TGTGCCAGTAGAAGAGAGGGACTAGCAACCGGGGAGCTGTTTTTT.

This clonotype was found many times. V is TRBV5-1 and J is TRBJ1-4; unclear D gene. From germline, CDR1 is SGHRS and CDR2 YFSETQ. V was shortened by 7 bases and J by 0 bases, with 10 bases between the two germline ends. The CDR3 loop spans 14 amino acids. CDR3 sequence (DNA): TGCGCCAGCGCATCAAGCACAACTAATGAAAAACTGTTTTTT. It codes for CASASSTTNEKLFF. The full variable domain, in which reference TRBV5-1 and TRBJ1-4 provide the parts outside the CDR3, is KAGVTQTPRYLIKTRGQQVTLSCSPISGHRSVSWYQQTPGQGLQFLFEYFSETQRNKGNFPGRFSGRQFSNSRSEMNVSTLELGDSALYLCASASSTTNEKLFFGSGTQLSVL.

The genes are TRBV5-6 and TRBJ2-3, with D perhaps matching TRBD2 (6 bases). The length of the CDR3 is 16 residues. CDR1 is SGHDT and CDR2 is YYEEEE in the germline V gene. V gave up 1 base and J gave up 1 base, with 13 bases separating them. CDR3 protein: CASSLLPAGRTDTQYF. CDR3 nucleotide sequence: TGTGCCAGCAGCTTGTTGCCGGCGGGACGCACAGATACGCAGTATTTT.

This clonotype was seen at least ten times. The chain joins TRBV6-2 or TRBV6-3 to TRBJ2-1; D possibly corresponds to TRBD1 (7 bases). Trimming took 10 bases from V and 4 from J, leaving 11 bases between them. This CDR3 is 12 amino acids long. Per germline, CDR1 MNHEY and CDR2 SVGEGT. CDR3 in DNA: TGTGCCACCAGGGGGGTGTACAATGAGCAGTTCTTC. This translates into CATRGVYNEQFF.